What follows describes a single T cell receptor beta chain. As yet, its antigen is unknown. The data originate from a study of shared clonotypes between healthy human individuals. Study-level results: An anticipated effect of sequencing depth on clonotype sharing among donors was recognized.

Trimming cost V 4 bases and J 4 bases; bases outside gene matches: 13. The CDR3 is made up of 17 amino acids. Looked up from germline, CDR1 is SGHRS and CDR2 is YFSETQ. Some clones are missing from TCRdb's copy, which holds only in-frame ones; the method was immunoSEQ multiplex PCR. The table shows approximately 460,000 clones, with about 74% occurring only once. Sequencing used PBMCs. J is TRBJ2-7 and V is TRBV5-1, with TRBD2 identical over 11 bases. The source of this sequence is a woman in her thirties or forties in good health. Some clones in this sample may be carry-over from other donors' samples. DNA for the CDR3: TGCGCCAGCAGCACAGCTCCCGGGACTAGCGGCAAATACGAGCAGTACTTC. Its protein product is CASSTAPGTSGKYEQYF.